Listed below are T cell receptor beta chains from one sample, sequenced in a study of post-analysis software for immune sequencing data. Via MiXCR, TCRdb re-called the PCR reads, giving one row per CDR3 protein. The table lists about 760,000 distinct CDR3 sequences, 25% to 30% of them singletons, with approximately 0.55% in the top ten. Source material: blood. These receptors all stem from a girl aged 5-17 years with multiple sclerosis. Each CDR3 is given with its conserved first and last residue. The order of the fields is V gene, D gene, clone size, J gene, CDR3 protein, CDR3 DNA. The D gene is left open where the match is weak. Not every row has a clone size; where given, it reads once, few, many or a size class.

V gene: TRBV7-9
D gene: NA
clone size: NA
J gene: TRBJ2-4
CDR3 protein: CASSSVEAKNIQYF
CDR3 DNA: TGTGCCAGCAGCAGCGTCGAAGCCAAAAACATTCAGTACTTC

V gene: TRBV12-3/TRBV12-4
D gene: NA
clone size: NA
J gene: TRBJ1-1
CDR3 protein: CASRDYSEAFF
CDR3 DNA: TGTGCCAGCAGGGATTATTCTGAAGCTTTCTTT

V gene: TRBV14
D gene: NA
clone size: NA
J gene: TRBJ1-5
CDR3 protein: CASSQGGHSNQPQHF
CDR3 DNA: TGTGCCAGCAGCCAAGGAGGGCATAGCAATCAGCCCCAGCATTTT

V gene: TRBV12-3/TRBV12-4
D gene: NA
clone size: NA
J gene: TRBJ2-5
CDR3 protein: CAGSLGSQETQYF
CDR3 DNA: TGTGCCGGCAGTTTGGGCAGCCAAGAGACCCAGTACTTC

V gene: TRBV10-3
D gene: NA
clone size: many
J gene: TRBJ2-1
CDR3 protein: CAIGAGWDEQFF
CDR3 DNA: TGTGCCATCGGGGCAGGGTGGGATGAGCAGTTCTTC

V gene: TRBV20-1
D gene: NA
clone size: many
J gene: TRBJ2-5
CDR3 protein: CSASGGSETQYF
CDR3 DNA: TGCAGTGCTAGTGGAGGGTCGGAGACCCAGTACTTC

V gene: TRBV9
D gene: TRBD2
clone size: NA
J gene: TRBJ2-2
CDR3 protein: CASSVFGAGGGTGELFF
CDR3 DNA: TGTGCCAGCAGCGTATTCGGAGCGGGAGGCGGGACCGGGGAGCTGTTTTTT

V gene: TRBV6-2/TRBV6-3
D gene: NA
clone size: NA
J gene: TRBJ1-1
CDR3 protein: CASGSGMNTEAFF
CDR3 DNA: TGTGCCAGCGGCTCAGGGATGAACACTGAAGCTTTCTTT

V gene: TRBV29-1
D gene: TRBD1
clone size: many
J gene: TRBJ2-3
CDR3 protein: CSVGTGGSTDTQYF
CDR3 DNA: TGCAGCGTAGGGACAGGGGGGAGCACAGATACGCAGTATTTT

V gene: TRBV20-1
D gene: NA
clone size: few
J gene: TRBJ2-7
CDR3 protein: CSAARDQGYEQYF
CDR3 DNA: TGCAGTGCTGCGCGAGACCAGGGCTACGAGCAGTACTTC

V gene: TRBV5-1
D gene: NA
clone size: few
J gene: TRBJ2-1
CDR3 protein: CASRERGTSSYNEQFF
CDR3 DNA: TGCGCCAGCAGGGAACGGGGGACCAGCTCCTACAATGAGCAGTTCTTC

V gene: TRBV4-3
D gene: TRBD2
clone size: NA
J gene: TRBJ2-1
CDR3 protein: CASSQRRASGNEQFF
CDR3 DNA: TGCGCCAGCAGCCAAAGACGGGCTAGCGGGAATGAGCAGTTCTTC

V gene: TRBV20-1
D gene: TRBD2
clone size: NA
J gene: TRBJ2-7
CDR3 protein: CSAKGLAGDRYEQYF
CDR3 DNA: TGCAGTGCTAAGGGGCTAGCGGGAGACCGCTACGAGCAGTACTTC

V gene: TRBV29-1
D gene: NA
clone size: NA
J gene: TRBJ1-3
CDR3 protein: CSVFLGLGNTIYF
CDR3 DNA: TGCAGCGTTTTCCTTGGACTTGGAAACACCATATATTTT

V gene: TRBV15
D gene: TRBD1
clone size: NA
J gene: TRBJ2-7
CDR3 protein: CATSRVVGTGHTYEQYF
CDR3 DNA: TGTGCCACCAGCAGAGTAGTAGGGACAGGGCACACCTACGAGCAGTACTTC

V gene: TRBV7-2
D gene: TRBD2
clone size: few
J gene: TRBJ2-7
CDR3 protein: CASSFLGLGAEQYF
CDR3 DNA: TGTGCCAGCAGCTTTTTGGGACTAGGGGCCGAGCAGTACTTC

V gene: TRBV29-1
D gene: TRBD1
clone size: few
J gene: TRBJ1-1
CDR3 protein: CGAGQVNTEAFF
CDR3 DNA: TGCGGCGCTGGACAGGTGAACACTGAAGCTTTCTTT

V gene: TRBV9
D gene: TRBD1
clone size: few
J gene: TRBJ2-1
CDR3 protein: CASSVVSGGAPPFF
CDR3 DNA: TGTGCCAGCAGCGTAGTTTCAGGGGGCGCGCCCCCGTTCTTC

V gene: TRBV6-2/TRBV6-3
D gene: TRBD2
clone size: few
J gene: TRBJ2-3
CDR3 protein: CASSYSMVAGDRTDTQYF
CDR3 DNA: TGTGCCAGCAGTTACTCGATGGTAGCGGGAGACCGCACAGATACGCAGTATTTT

V gene: TRBV5-1
D gene: NA
clone size: NA
J gene: TRBJ2-5
CDR3 protein: CASSLVPGNQETQYF
CDR3 DNA: TGCGCCAGCAGCTTGGTTCCGGGTAACCAAGAGACCCAGTACTTC

V gene: TRBV6-5
D gene: TRBD1
clone size: many
J gene: TRBJ2-1
CDR3 protein: CASSYRTGSGHEQFF
CDR3 DNA: TGTGCCAGCAGTTATAGGACAGGGAGTGGGCATGAGCAGTTCTTC

V gene: TRBV19
D gene: NA
clone size: NA
J gene: TRBJ1-1
CDR3 protein: CASILASGRTNTEAFF
CDR3 DNA: NA

V gene: TRBV2
D gene: NA
clone size: NA
J gene: TRBJ2-2
CDR3 protein: CASRGELNTGELFF
CDR3 DNA: TGTGCCAGCAGGGGAGAGTTGAACACCGGGGAGCTGTTTTTT

V gene: TRBV20-1
D gene: NA
clone size: few
J gene: TRBJ1-2
CDR3 protein: CSAAGGAYGYTF
CDR3 DNA: TGCAGTGCCGCCGGGGGGGCCTATGGCTACACCTTC

V gene: TRBV14
D gene: NA
clone size: NA
J gene: TRBJ1-2
CDR3 protein: CASSVSSRVGYTF
CDR3 DNA: TGTGCCAGCAGCGTCAGTTCGCGGGTTGGCTACACCTTC

V gene: TRBV9
D gene: NA
clone size: few
J gene: TRBJ2-7
CDR3 protein: CASKTGPHYEQYF
CDR3 DNA: TGTGCCAGCAAGACGGGACCCCACTACGAGCAGTACTTC

V gene: TRBV10-3
D gene: TRBD2
clone size: few
J gene: TRBJ2-5
CDR3 protein: CAISDSGRDSRETQYF
CDR3 DNA: TGTGCCATCAGTGACAGCGGGAGGGATTCGCGGGAGACCCAGTACTTC

V gene: TRBV3-1
D gene: NA
clone size: NA
J gene: TRBJ1-4
CDR3 protein: CASTRERAGEKLFF
CDR3 DNA: TGTGCCAGTACCCGGGAGAGGGCGGGTGAAAAACTGTTTTTT

V gene: TRBV7-2
D gene: TRBD1
clone size: few
J gene: TRBJ2-7
CDR3 protein: CASSPQTGIYEQYF
CDR3 DNA: TGTGCCAGCAGCCCCCAGACAGGGATCTACGAGCAGTACTTC